This section outlines one T cell receptor (beta chain) sequence together with its context. Antigen: not known. Looked up from germline, CDR1 is MGHRA and CDR2 is YSYEKL. The CDR3 has 16 residues. The germline V and J ends were trimmed by 2 bases and 0 bases, with 13 bases remaining between them. Sequencing used immunoSEQ multiplex PCR; TCRdb keeps in-frame clones, though not all of them. The sample includes 2 million to 3 million clones, roughly 93% seen only once; the top ten take 0.36%. The data are from a study of shared clonotypes between healthy human individuals. About the study: Aged 18 to 49, the donors were a couple of women and three men.

Study results and limitations: The small donor group covered limited genetic and exposure diversity. Naive subsets usually exceeded memory subsets in estimated richness.

The V call is TRBV4-1, the J call TRBJ1-2, with D perhaps TRBD1 (6 bases). The sequenced material came from naive CD4+ T cells from PBMCs. Described subset: CD45RA+ positively selected. This TCR was sampled from a man aged 18 to 30 in good health. Some clones in this sample may be carry-over from other donors' samples. This CDR3 is CASSQNPTGTNYGYTF. In nucleotides, the CDR3 is TGCGCCAGCAGCCAAAACCCGACAGGCACTAACTATGGCTACACCTTC.